The next 23 T cell receptor beta chains were all read from a single sample in a study of blood T cell repertoires in COVID-19. Libraries were prepared by immunoSEQ multiplex PCR; TCRdb keeps only in-frame clonotypes and omits some of them. Here the sample spans around 200,000 clones, roughly 90% being singletons. Specimen: PBMCs or T cells enriched from blood (not recorded which). The receptors originated from a young woman who had recovered from COVID-19.

A single count supports this clone. V and J are TRBV4-1 and TRBJ2-2, with 7 positions matching TRBD2. The ends lost 3 bases at V and 5 bases at J; junction bases unmatched: 3. Germline V lookup: CDR1 MGHRA, CDR2 YSYEKL. This CDR3 has 14 amino acids. The CDR3 DNA reads as TGCGCCAGCAGCCACCCGCGGGGGACCGGGGAGCTGTTTTTT. Its translation: CASSHPRGTGELFF.

Points on this clone: Other DNA variants within this sample encode the same CDR3. The V gene is TRBV9, the J gene TRBJ2-7, with 8 bases that match TRBD2. Germline CDR1 reads SGDLS; CDR2 reads YYNGEE. J gave up 0 bases and V 0 bases, and 2 bases lay outside the gene matches. CDR3 length: 15 residues. CDR3 residues: CASSVGGTSSYEQYF. The CDR3 DNA sequence: TGTGCCAGCAGCGTAGGCGGGACTAGCTCCTACGAGCAGTACTTC.

CDR3 region: CASSPGAAYGGPQHF. The CDR3 coding sequence is TGTGCCAGCAGCCCGGGAGCAGCGTACGGAGGGCCCCAGCATTTT. This chain connects TRBV5-5 to TRBJ1-5; D is unclear. The CDR3 contains 15 residues. Per germline, CDR1 SGHKS and CDR2 YYEKEE (reference sequence). Trimming removed 4 bases from V and 9 bases from J, with 20 bases in between.

This chain links TRBV19 with TRBJ1-2; no firm D call. There are 19 residues in the CDR3. The V gene lost 9 bases and the J gene lost 2 bases, with 31 bases spanning the gap. CDR1 and CDR2 from the germline V gene are LNHDA and SQIVND (reference sequence). CDR3 in amino acids: CASTPIAGGLDQMNYGYTF. The CDR3 DNA sequence: TGTGCCAGCACTCCTATCGCCGGAGGCCTCGACCAGATGAACTATGGCTACACCTTC.

The chain joins TRBV15 to TRBJ1-6; D remains unclear. This CDR3 is 17 amino acids long. Germline lookup yields CDR1 LNHNV and CDR2 YYDKDF (reference sequence). Deletions cut 6 bases from V and 7 bases from J, with 22 bases between. In nucleotides, the CDR3 is TGTGCCACCAGGGAAATGTCATCTGAGGCATCGAATTCACCCCTCCACTTT. As protein: CATREMSSEASNSPLHF.

J is TRBJ2-1 and V is TRBV3-1 (or the pseudogene TRBV3-2); 11 positions agree with TRBD1. Trimming took 4 bases from V and 9 from J; bases not matched to a gene: 8. CDR3 length: 15 amino acids. The germline CDR1 and CDR2 sequences are LGHDT and YNNKEL (reference sequence). The CDR3 DNA sequence: TGTGCCAGCAGCCCTCGGACAGGGGGCCGTGGTGAGCAGTTCTTC. Protein: CASSPRTGGRGEQFF.

This clone has just one count. This chain links TRBV10-3 with TRBJ1-4, with 7 bases matching TRBD1. CDR1 and CDR2 (germline): ENHRY, SYGVKD. This CDR3 has 15 residues. Germline trimming cut 3 bases from V and 3 bases from J; bases unmatched to any gene: 4. CDR3 sequence reads: CAISDRQGPNEKLFF. CDR3 in DNA: TGTGCCATCAGTGACAGACAGGGCCCTAATGAAAAACTGTTTTTT.

CDR3 nucleotide sequence: TGTGCCAGCTCACCTGGGACTAGCGGGAACACCGGGGAGCTGTTTTTT. Amino acid sequence: CASSPGTSGNTGELFF. The gene calls are TRBV18 and TRBJ2-2; 11 nucleotides match TRBD2. Germline CDR1 KGHSH, CDR2 LQKENI. The ends lost 3 bases at V and 1 base at J; junction bases unmatched: 1. This CDR3 is built from 16 residues.

This clone appeared a single time. This sequence joins TRBV14 and TRBJ1-2, with TRBD1 identical over 9 bases. The germline gives CDR1 SGHDN, CDR2 FVKESK. This CDR3 has 13 amino acids. V trimming: 5 bases; J trimming: 5 bases; junction bases outside the gene matches: 3. In nucleotides, the CDR3 is TGTGCCAGCAGCGGGGGACAGGGATATGGCTACACCTTC. Its translation: CASSGGQGYGYTF.

This clone was seen once. The J gene is TRBJ2-7, the V gene TRBV6-1; D perhaps matches TRBD2 (5 bases). The length of the CDR3 is 15 residues. Germline values: CDR1 MNHNS, CDR2 SASEGT. Deletions cut 1 base from V and 5 bases from J, with 15 bases between. The CDR3 DNA is TGTGCCAGCAGTGAAGGGGCCAGTGGTAGCGACGAGCAGTACTTC. Protein: CASSEGASGSDEQYF.

The chain links TRBV7-9 to TRBJ1-2, with D tentatively TRBD1 (5 bases). Germline assignment: CDR1 SEHNR and CDR2 FQNEAQ (reference sequence). The CDR3 covers 15 residues. Trimming stripped 5 bases from V and 4 bases from J, with 17 bases between. The DNA for the CDR3 is TGTGCCAGCAGCCCGGCGGAGGGAGGGGTCTATGGCTACACCTTC. Encoded protein: CASSPAEGGVYGYTF.

This clone was observed a few times. The rearrangement joins TRBV4-3 to TRBJ1-3; D gene ambiguous. Trimming pared 2 bases from V and 1 base from J, leaving 12 bases between. The CDR3 has 16 residues. The germline V gene encodes CDR1 LGHNA and CDR2 YSLEER. The CDR3 is CASSQHPGGSGNTIYF. DNA for the CDR3: TGCGCCAGCAGCCAACACCCGGGAGGGTCTGGAAACACCATATATTTT.

CDR3: CASIPTPGLAVSYEQYF. Written as DNA, the CDR3 is TGTGCCAGCATCCCCACCCCTGGACTAGCGGTCAGCTACGAGCAGTACTTC. The genes are TRBV27 and TRBJ2-7, with 10 bases that match TRBD2. Germline V gene lookup returns CDR1 MNHEY and CDR2 SMNVEV (reference sequence). The ends lost 7 bases at V and 3 bases at J; junction bases unmatched: 15. The CDR3 loop spans 17 amino acids.

The chain joins TRBV29-1 to TRBJ2-5; maybe TRBD2 (6 bases). The V end lost 3 bases, the J end lost 2 bases, and 25 bases lay between the germline ends. Germline V lookup: CDR1 SQVTM, CDR2 ANQGSEA. CDR3 size: 18 residues. CDR3 residues: CSVDWGLGAAREQETQYF. CDR3 in DNA: TGCAGCGTTGATTGGGGTTTGGGAGCAGCCCGGGAGCAAGAGACCCAGTACTTC. Full variable domain (remainder filled in from reference TRBV29-1 and TRBJ2-5): SAVISQKPSRDICQRGTSLTIQCQVDSQVTMMFWYRQQPGQSLTLIATANQGSEATYESGFVIDKFPISRPNLTFSTLTVSNMSPEDSSIYLCSVDWGLGAAREQETQYFGPGTRLLVL.

A single count supports this clone. CDR3 amino acids: CASSLEETGANVLTF. Here the CDR3 DNA reads TGTGCCAGCAGTTTAGAAGAGACTGGGGCCAACGTCCTGACTTTC. The chain combines TRBV6-5 with TRBJ2-6; D unresolved. V was clipped by 4 bases and J by 2 bases, with 9 bases between them. The CDR3 length is 15 residues. Germline CDR1 MNHEY, CDR2 SVGAGI.

This clone showed up just once. The chain is built from TRBV4-1 and TRBJ2-1; D unclear. The length of the CDR3 is 16 residues. V lost 1 base and J 10 bases, leaving 20 bases between the germline ends. Germline CDR1 reads MGHRA; CDR2 reads YSYEKL. Here the CDR3 DNA reads TGCGCCAGCAGCCAAGGCCCCACCGTCCGGGTGCAGGAGCAGTTCTTC. Amino acids: CASSQGPTVRVQEQFF.

The chain employs TRBV7-9 and TRBJ2-6; D unresolved. The CDR3 length is 12 residues. V lost 8 bases and J 3 bases, leaving 5 bases between the germline ends. Germline V gene sequence: CDR1 SEHNR, CDR2 FQNEAQ (reference sequence). The CDR3: CASAVGANVLTF. The CDR3 DNA is TGTGCCAGCGCAGTTGGGGCCAACGTCCTGACTTTC.

This chain uses TRBV5-1 with TRBJ1-1; TRBD1 is a possible D gene (6 bases). CDR3 length equals 15 residues. Germline V gives CDR1 SGHRS, CDR2 YFSETQ. The V end lost 0 bases, the J end lost 2 bases, and 11 bases lay between the germline ends. CDR3 nucleotide sequence: TGCGCCAGCAGCTTGGATCCAGGGGTAAACACTGAAGCTTTCTTT. This translates into CASSLDPGVNTEAFF.

The J gene is TRBJ2-6, the V gene TRBV5-1, with D possibly matching TRBD2 (5 bases). Trimming took off 0 bases at V and 1 base at J, with 8 bases between the two ends. Per germline, CDR1 SGHRS and CDR2 YFSETQ. This CDR3 is built from 16 residues. DNA of the CDR3: TGCGCCAGCAGCTTGGTAGAGGGTTCTGGGGCCAACGTCCTGACTTTC. This sequence encodes CASSLVEGSGANVLTF.

The V gene is TRBV7-9, the J gene TRBJ1-2, with D unresolved. CDR3 length: 14 amino acids. The V and J ends lost 1 base and 4 bases respectively, with 10 bases between them. CDR1 is SEHNR, CDR2 FQNEAQ, per germline (reference sequence). CDR3 region: CASSLVGPGYGYTF. CDR3 in DNA: TGTGCCAGCAGCTTAGTCGGTCCAGGCTATGGCTACACCTTC.

This clone was counted a single time. The CDR3 loop is CASSEPKGTGLTSGLLNEKLFF. The CDR3 coding sequence is TGTGCCAGCAGTGAACCAAAGGGGACAGGGCTCACCTCGGGCCTCCTTAATGAAAAACTGTTTTTT. This chain joins TRBV2 and TRBJ1-4; 9 bases line up with TRBD1. The ends lost 2 bases at V and 4 bases at J; junction bases unmatched: 23. Germline V lookup: CDR1 SNHLY, CDR2 FYNNEI. The CDR3 contains 22 residues.

The V gene is TRBV11-1, the J gene TRBJ2-2; 8 bases map to TRBD2. Looked up from germline, CDR1 is SGHAT and CDR2 is FQDESV (reference sequence). The CDR3 contains 16 residues. After removal of 3 bases from V and 3 bases from J, the junction contained 6 bases not matched to a gene. The CDR3: CASSFVTSADTGELFF. As DNA, the CDR3 is TGTGCCAGCAGCTTCGTGACTAGCGCAGACACCGGGGAGCTGTTTTTT.

J is TRBJ2-1 and V is TRBV9, with TRBD2 as a possible D gene (5 bases). The V end was cut by 5 bases, the J end by 3 bases, with 18 bases between. The CDR3 consists of 16 residues. CDR1 and CDR2 (germline): SGDLS, YYNGEE. The CDR3 region has the DNA TGTGCCAGCAGTACTCTCGGTGGACTCATCTACAATGAGCAGTTCTTC. Residues: CASSTLGGLIYNEQFF.